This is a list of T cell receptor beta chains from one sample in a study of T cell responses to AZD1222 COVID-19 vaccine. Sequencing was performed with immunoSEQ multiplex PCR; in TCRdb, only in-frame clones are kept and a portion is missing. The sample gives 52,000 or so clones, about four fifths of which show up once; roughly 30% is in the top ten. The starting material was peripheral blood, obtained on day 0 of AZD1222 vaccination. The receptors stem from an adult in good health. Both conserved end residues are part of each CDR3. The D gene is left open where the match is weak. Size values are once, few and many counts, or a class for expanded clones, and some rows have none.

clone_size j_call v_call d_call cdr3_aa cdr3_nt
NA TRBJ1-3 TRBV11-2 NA CASSFSGQTIGNTIYF TGTGCCAGCAGCTTCTCTGGACAGACAATAGGAAACACCATATATTTT
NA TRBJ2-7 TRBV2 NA CASRVDVGDAYEQYF TGTGCCAGCAGGGTCGACGTGGGGGATGCATACGAGCAGTACTTC
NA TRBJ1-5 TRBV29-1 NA CSVEEDGDQPQHF TGCAGCGTTGAGGAGGACGGAGATCAGCCCCAGCATTTT
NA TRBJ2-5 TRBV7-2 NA CASSQSLARGLETQYF TGTGCCAGCAGCCAATCCCTCGCGCGGGGGCTGGAGACCCAGTACTTC
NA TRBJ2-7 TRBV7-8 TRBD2 CASSPRPAGVSYEQYF TGTGCCAGCAGCCCCCGCCCAGCGGGAGTCTCCTACGAGCAGTACTTC
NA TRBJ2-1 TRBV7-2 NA CASSLGLGGVGEQFF TGTGCCAGCAGCTTAGGTCTGGGGGGAGTAGGTGAGCAGTTCTTC
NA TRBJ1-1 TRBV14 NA CASSRGGYTEAFF TGTGCCAGCAGTAGAGGAGGGTACACTGAAGCTTTCTTT
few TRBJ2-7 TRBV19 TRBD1 CASRATGTAYEQYF TGTGCCAGTAGGGCGACCGGGACAGCCTACGAGCAGTACTTC
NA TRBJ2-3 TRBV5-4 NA CASSFFRRDGQTSTDTQYF TGTGCCAGCAGCTTTTTTCGCCGGGACGGCCAGACTAGCACAGATACGCAGTATTTT
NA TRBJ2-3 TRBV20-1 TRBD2 CSASRGSGSRGTDTQYF TGCAGTGCTAGTAGGGGAAGCGGGAGCCGTGGGACAGATACGCAGTATTTT
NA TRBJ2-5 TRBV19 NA CASSKGVGGGETQYF TGTGCCAGTAGTAAGGGGGTTGGGGGCGGCGAGACCCAGTACTTC
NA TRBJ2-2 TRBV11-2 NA CASSLFDTGELFF TGTGCCAGCAGCTTATTTGACACCGGGGAGCTGTTTTTT
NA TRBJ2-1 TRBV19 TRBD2 CASSNWDAREGGNEQFF TGTGCCAGTAGTAATTGGGACGCGCGGGAGGGAGGCAATGAGCAGTTCTTC
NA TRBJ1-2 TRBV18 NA CASSASGALVGYTF TGTGCCAGCTCAGCATCAGGGGCGCTGGTTGGCTACACCTTC
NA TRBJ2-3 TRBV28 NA CASSFTLTGTDTQYF TGTGCCAGCAGTTTTACCCTGACTGGCACAGATACGCAGTATTTT
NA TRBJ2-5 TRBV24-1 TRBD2 CATSAVNSGLMGVYQETQYF TGTGCCACCAGTGCCGTTAATAGCGGGTTAATGGGGGTGTACCAAGAGACCCAGTACTTC
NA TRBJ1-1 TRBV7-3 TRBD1 CASSTQGDAEAFF TGTGCCAGCAGCACACAGGGGGATGCTGAAGCTTTCTTT
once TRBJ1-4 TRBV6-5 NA CASSYDSNEKLFF TGTGCCAGCAGCTATGACAGTAACGAAAAACTGTTTTTT
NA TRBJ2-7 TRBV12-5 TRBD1 CASGLGLEGQGAYEQYF TGTGCTAGTGGTTTGGGACTAGAAGGACAGGGGGCCTACGAGCAGTACTTC
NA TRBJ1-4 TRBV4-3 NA CASSGQSFNEKLFF TGCGCCAGCAGCGGACAGTCCTTTAATGAAAAACTGTTTTTT